The 22 T cell receptor beta chains reported below all come from one sample, sequenced in a study of CD8 T cells in Susac syndrome (dated by TCRdb to between 2018 and 2021). Receptors were amplified or captured by the immunoSEQ multiplex PCR assay. RNA was extracted with the RNeasy kit and about 0.45 to 1 ug was reverse transcribed using random hexamers. The public reads were run again by TCRdb, first through fastp at Q25 and then through MiXCR, and only productive beta chains were kept. Rows are combined by CDR3 protein, so each entry shows the most common genes and DNA. The sample records about 23,000 distinct CDR3 sequences, roughly 95% of which are singletons. Jointly, the top ten make up 0.55% to 0.7% of the sample. The source material was CD8+ T cells from PBMCs. These receptors were obtained from a human donor with Susac syndrome.

The CDR3 region has the DNA TGTGCCAGCAGCGAAGCGGGTGCGCATAACACCGGGGAGCTGTTTTTT. Residues: CASSEAGAHNTGELFF. The rearrangement uses TRBV9 and TRBJ2-2, with a possible D match to TRBD2 (6 bases). The CDR3 runs 16 residues. Between the trimmed V and J ends, which lost 3 bases and 2 bases, there was a span of 14 bases. Germline lookup yields CDR1 SGDLS and CDR2 YYNGEE.

This rearrangement joins TRBV7-9 to TRBJ2-2; no clear D. In germline, CDR1 is SEHNR, CDR2 FQNEAQ (reference sequence). The V end lost 8 bases, the J end lost 1 base, and 5 bases lay between the germline ends. This CDR3 has 12 residues. The CDR3 DNA follows: TGTGCCAGCGGTATGAACACCGGGGAGCTGTTTTTT. It specifies CASGMNTGELFF.

The CDR3, as DNA: TGTGCCAGCAGCTTCGACGGGGCCGAGCAGTTCTTC. It yields the protein CASSFDGAEQFF. The rearrangement links TRBV11-2 to TRBJ2-1; either TRBD1 or TRBD2 may fit D (5 bases each). Trimming removed 3 bases from V and 10 bases from J, with 10 bases in between. Germline lookup yields CDR1 SGHAT and CDR2 FQNNGV. The CDR3 sequence is 12 residues long. The full variable domain, its missing parts supplied by reference TRBV11-2 and TRBJ2-1, is EAGVAQSPRYKIIEKRQSVAFWCNPISGHATLYWYQQILGQGPKLLIQFQNNGVVDDSQLPKDRFSAERLKGVDSTLKIQPAKLEDSAVYLCASSFDGAEQFFGPGTRLTVL.

The CDR3 DNA reads as TGTGCCAGCAGTACGGACAGCGACCTTGGAAACACCATATATTTT. It yields the protein CASSTDSDLGNTIYF. V usage is TRBV9 and J usage is TRBJ1-3, with D perhaps TRBD1 (6 bases). Germline V gene sequence: CDR1 SGDLS, CDR2 YYNGEE. There are 15 residues in the CDR3. The ends were cut back, 5 bases at V and 3 bases at J, with 15 bases in the middle.

CDR3 bases: TGTGCCAGCAGCGCCCTCGAAGGGTTTCCACCCCTCCACTTT. This translates into CASSALEGFPPLHF. The chain is built from TRBV11-1 and TRBJ1-6; D uncertain. This CDR3 is 14 amino acids long. Germline loops: CDR1 SGHAT, CDR2 FQDESV (reference sequence). V lost 5 bases, J lost 11 bases, and 16 bases lay in between.

The chain has TRBV19 and TRBJ2-7; D possibly corresponds to TRBD1 (7 bases). This CDR3 has 13 amino acids. V shed 7 bases and J shed 6 bases, with 16 bases lying between them. The V gene's germline CDR1 is LNHDA and CDR2 SQIVND (reference sequence). The CDR3 nucleotides are TGTGCCAGTACCCTCGCCAGGGGGGCCGAGCAGTACTTC. Its translation: CASTLARGAEQYF.

This chain links TRBV28 with TRBJ1-6, with D perhaps TRBD1 (5 bases). Germline values: CDR1 MDHEN, CDR2 SYDVKM. This CDR3 spans 15 amino acids. V gave up 3 bases and J gave up 5 bases, with 11 bases separating them. CDR3 in amino acids: CASSFEDSNNSPLHF. As DNA, the CDR3 is TGTGCCAGCAGTTTCGAAGACAGCAATAATTCACCCCTCCACTTT.

CDR3 amino acids: CASRQRGGNEQFF. In DNA, the CDR3 is TGTGCCAGCAGACAGCGGGGGGGCAATGAGCAGTTCTTC. This chain connects TRBV2 to TRBJ2-1; 10 bases are a match to TRBD2. Per the germline V gene, CDR1 is SNHLY and CDR2 is FYNNEI. The CDR3 is 13 amino acids. J lost 6 bases, V lost 6 bases, and 2 bases had no gene match.

The chain has TRBV29-1 and TRBJ1-2; unclear D gene. The V gene lost 2 bases and the J gene lost 3 bases, with 4 bases spanning the gap. The CDR3 runs 11 residues. Germline CDR1 SQVTM, CDR2 ANQGSEA. The CDR3 here is CSVELDYGYTF. DNA for the CDR3: TGCAGCGTTGAATTGGACTATGGCTACACCTTC.

This chain links TRBV20-1 with TRBJ2-7; 7 nucleotides match TRBD2. CDR3 size: 12 residues. J was trimmed by 4 bases and V by 5 bases; bases with no gene match: 5. CDR1 and CDR2 from the germline V gene are DFQATT and SNEGSKA (reference sequence). The DNA for the CDR3 is TGCAGTGCTCCGGGGGGTGGTTACGAGCAGTACTTC. Translating it yields CSAPGGGYEQYF.

The chain carries TRBV7-8 and TRBJ2-3; a possible D gene is TRBD2 (5 bases). This CDR3 contains 18 residues. V lost 6 bases, J lost 2 bases, and 24 bases lay in between. Germline lookup yields CDR1 SGHVS and CDR2 FQNEAQ. For the CDR3, the DNA is TGTGCCAGCAGGGATTTTGCCCCGAGCGGAACTCTCACAGATACGCAGTATTTT. It translates to CASRDFAPSGTLTDTQYF. Complete variable domain (other parts from reference TRBV7-8 and TRBJ2-3): GAGVSQSPRYKVAKRGQDVALRCDPISGHVSLFWYQQALGQGPEFLTYFQNEAQLDKSGLPSDRFFAERPEGSVSTLKIQRTQQEDSAVYLCASRDFAPSGTLTDTQYFGPGTRLTVL.

The gene calls are TRBV25-1 and TRBJ2-2; the D is unclear. The CDR3 is 15 residues long. The germline V gene encodes CDR1 MGHDK and CDR2 SYGVNS. The V gene lost 2 bases and the J gene lost 2 bases, with 9 bases spanning the gap. The CDR3 coding sequence is TGTGCCAGCAGTGAACACGGAATAAACACCGGGGAGCTGTTTTTT. Amino acids: CASSEHGINTGELFF.

The J gene is TRBJ2-3, the V gene TRBV6-5; TRBD1 might be the D (5 bases). The ends were cut back, 2 bases at V and 2 bases at J, with 11 bases in the middle. The CDR3 is made up of 15 amino acids. Germline V gene data show CDR1 as MNHEY and CDR2 as SVGAGI. This CDR3 reads CASSYGRVLTDTQYF. The CDR3 DNA reads as TGTGCCAGCAGTTACGGCAGGGTTCTCACAGATACGCAGTATTTT.

CDR3 protein: CASSQGTSGGALPYNEQFF. The DNA for the CDR3 is TGTGCCAGCAGCCAAGGGACTAGCGGGGGGGCGCTCCCTTACAATGAGCAGTTCTTC. The chain carries TRBV14 and TRBJ2-1; 15 positions match TRBD2. Trimming cost V 1 base and J 4 bases; bases outside gene matches: 8. CDR3 size: 19 residues. CDR1 is SGHDN and CDR2 is FVKESK in the germline V gene.

The chain is built from TRBV28 and TRBJ1-5; D remains ambiguous. Germline lookup yields CDR1 MDHEN and CDR2 SYDVKM. The CDR3 spans 16 residues. Trimming took off 6 bases at V and 0 bases at J, with 15 bases between the two ends. CDR3 nucleotides: TGTGCCAGCAGCGGAACCGGACTGAATAGCAATCAGCCCCAGCATTTT. It specifies CASSGTGLNSNQPQHF.

The chain recombines TRBV6-5 with TRBJ2-7, with D possibly being TRBD1 (6 bases). This CDR3 has 17 residues. Per germline, CDR1 MNHEY and CDR2 SVGAGI. V was cut by 5 bases and J by 3 bases, with 23 bases left in between. CDR3 amino acids: CASSPSTSRGGLYEQYF. In DNA, the CDR3 is TGTGCCAGCAGTCCCTCGACGAGCAGGGGCGGCCTCTACGAGCAGTACTTC.

V gene TRBV8-2 combines with J gene TRBJ2-6. TRBV8-2 is deemed a pseudogene. CDR3 length: 14 residues. CDR3 sequence reads: CGSMAQSRANVLTF. CDR3 sequence (DNA): TGTGGCAGTATGGCACAAAGTCGGGCCAACGTCCTGACTTTC.

The chain has TRBV23-1 and TRBJ2-7; 7 nucleotides match TRBD1. TRBV23-1 falls under the ORF class, with uncertain function. This CDR3 contains 18 residues. Trimming at V came to 3 bases and at J to 0 bases, leaving 14 bases not matched to a gene. Here the CDR3 reads CASSHPSTGCPYSYEQYF. CDR3 DNA sequence: TGCGCCAGCAGTCACCCGTCGACAGGGTGTCCCTACTCCTACGAGCAGTACTTC.

This clonotype has just one count. This rearrangement joins TRBV7-2 to TRBJ2-1; D unresolved. CDR3 length: 13 residues. The germline V gene has CDR1 SGHTA and CDR2 FQGNSA. V was cut by 2 bases and J by 5 bases, with 7 bases left in between. CDR3 in DNA: TGTGCCAGCAGCTTAATGGTCCACAATGAGCAGTTCTTC. Its protein product is CASSLMVHNEQFF.

The CDR3: CASSDGGASTDTQYF. In nucleotides, the CDR3 is TGTGCCAGCAGTGATGGGGGGGCTAGCACAGATACGCAGTATTTT. This chain links TRBV2 with TRBJ2-3; weak D call: TRBD2 (7 bases). This CDR3 region has 15 residues. The V and J ends lost 3 bases and 0 bases respectively, with 10 bases between them. Per the germline V gene, CDR1 is SNHLY and CDR2 is FYNNEI.

The chain joins TRBV5-6 to TRBJ2-7; maybe TRBD1 (5 bases). The CDR3 is 14 residues long. V dropped 2 bases and J dropped 0 bases, with 9 bases sitting between them. Germline V CDR1 and CDR2: SGHDT, YYEEEE. The CDR3 sequence: CASSLQETSYEQYF. As DNA, the CDR3 is TGTGCCAGCAGCTTACAGGAGACCTCCTACGAGCAGTACTTC.

This clonotype occurred a few times. This chain connects TRBV5-6 to TRBJ2-7; 7 nucleotides align to TRBD1. The CDR3 totals 13 residues. CDR1 is SGHDT, CDR2 YYEEEE, per germline. The ends lost 4 bases at V and 2 bases at J; junction bases unmatched: 3. CDR3 residues: CASSPGTAYEQYF. CDR3 sequence (DNA): TGTGCCAGCAGCCCTGGGACAGCCTACGAGCAGTACTTC.